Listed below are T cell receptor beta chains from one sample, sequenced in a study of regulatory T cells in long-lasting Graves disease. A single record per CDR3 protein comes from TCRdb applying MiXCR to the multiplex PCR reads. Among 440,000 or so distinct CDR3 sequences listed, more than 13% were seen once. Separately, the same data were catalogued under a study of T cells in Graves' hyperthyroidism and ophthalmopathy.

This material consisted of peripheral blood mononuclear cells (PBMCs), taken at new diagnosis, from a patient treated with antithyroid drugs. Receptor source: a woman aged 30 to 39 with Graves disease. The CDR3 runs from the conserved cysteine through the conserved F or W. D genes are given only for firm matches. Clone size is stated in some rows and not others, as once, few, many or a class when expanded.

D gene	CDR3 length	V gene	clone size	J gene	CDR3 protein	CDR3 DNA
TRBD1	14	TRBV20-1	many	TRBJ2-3	CSASEGAHTDTQYF	TGCAGTGCTTCAGAGGGGGCGCACACAGATACGCAGTATTTT
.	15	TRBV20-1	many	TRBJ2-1	CSARGPGLGNNEQFF	TGCAGTGCTAGAGGGCCGGGACTGGGAAACAATGAGCAGTTCTTC
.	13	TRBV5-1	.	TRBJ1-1	CASHRDTNTEAFF	TGCGCCAGTCACCGGGACACGAACACTGAAGCTTTCTTT
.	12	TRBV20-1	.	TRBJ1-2	CSATKDSYGYTF	TGCAGTGCTACGAAAGACAGTTATGGCTACACCTTC
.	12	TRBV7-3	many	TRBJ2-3	CASSNEGDTQYF	TGTGCCAGCAGTAACGAGGGGGATACGCAGTATTTT
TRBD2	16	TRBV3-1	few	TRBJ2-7	CASSQETWTSGIVQYF	TGTGCCAGCAGCCAAGAAACTTGGACTAGCGGGATTGTGCAGTACTTC
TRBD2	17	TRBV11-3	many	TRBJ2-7	CASSLDFSLAGDHEQYF	TGTGCCAGCAGCTTAGATTTTTCACTAGCGGGAGACCACGAGCAGTACTTC
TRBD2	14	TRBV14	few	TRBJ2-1	CASSLRRASGEQFF	TGTGCCAGCAGCCTCCGCCGGGCTAGCGGTGAGCAGTTCTTC
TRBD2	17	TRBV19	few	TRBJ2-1	CASSGRYLAGDYNEQFF	TGTGCCAGTAGCGGAAGGTATCTAGCGGGAGACTACAATGAGCAGTTCTTC
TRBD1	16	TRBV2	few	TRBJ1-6	CASSRQGLSYNSPLHF	TGTGCCAGCAGTCGACAGGGTCTGTCCTATAATTCACCCCTCCACTTT
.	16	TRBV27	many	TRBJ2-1	CASATDAGPEYNEQFF	TGTGCCAGCGCGACTGACGCGGGCCCGGAGTACAATGAGCAGTTCTTC
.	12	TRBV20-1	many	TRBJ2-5	CSASMGEETQYF	TGCAGTGCTTCTATGGGAGAAGAGACCCAGTACTTC
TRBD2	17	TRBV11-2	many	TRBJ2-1	CASSLGSGGSSYNEQFF	TGTGCCAGCAGCTTAGGATCGGGCGGGAGCTCCTACAATGAGCAGTTCTTC
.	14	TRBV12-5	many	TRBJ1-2	CASGLPYSVAGYTF	TGTGCTAGTGGTTTGCCCTACAGTGTAGCAGGCTACACCTTC
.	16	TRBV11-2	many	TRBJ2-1	CASSFQLLQDYNEQFF	TGTGCCAGCAGCTTCCAACTATTACAAGACTACAATGAGCAGTTCTTC
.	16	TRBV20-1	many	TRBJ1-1	CSARTAGRTMNTEAFF	TGCAGTGCTAGAACGGCCGGACGAACGATGAACACTGAAGCTTTCTTT
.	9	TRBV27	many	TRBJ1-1	CASLTEAFF	TGTGCCAGCTTAACTGAAGCTTTCTTT
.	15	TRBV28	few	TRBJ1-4	CASRSGTEINEKLFF	TGTGCCAGCAGATCCGGGACCGAGATTAATGAAAAACTGTTTTTT
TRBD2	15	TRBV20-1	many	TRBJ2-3	CSATDTSGSTDTQYF	TGCAGTGCTACCGATACTAGCGGAAGCACAGATACGCAGTATTTT
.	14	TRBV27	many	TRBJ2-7	CASGRQRSSYEQYF	TGTGCCAGCGGCCGACAGCGGAGCTCCTACGAGCAGTACTTC
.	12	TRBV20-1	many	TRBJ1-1	CSANPTGSEAFF	TGCAGTGCTAATCCTACAGGGAGTGAAGCTTTCTTT
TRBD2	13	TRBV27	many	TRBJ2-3	CASTTLAGGTQYF	TGTGCCAGCACCACACTAGCGGGAGGTACGCAGTATTTT
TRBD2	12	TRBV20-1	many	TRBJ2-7	CSATSGIYEQYF	TGCAGTGCAACGAGCGGGATCTACGAGCAGTACTTC
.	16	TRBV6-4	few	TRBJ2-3	CASSPHAVGKTDTQYF	TGTGCCAGCAGCCCCCATGCTGTTGGGAAAACAGATACGCAGTATTTT
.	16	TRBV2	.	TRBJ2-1	CASSDKVLGAYNEQFF	TGTGCCAGCAGTGATAAGGTCCTAGGGGCATACAATGAGCAGTTCTTC
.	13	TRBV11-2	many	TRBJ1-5	CASSLSVNQPQHF	TGTGCCAGCAGCTTGAGTGTCAATCAGCCCCAGCATTTT
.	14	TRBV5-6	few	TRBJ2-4	CASSYTTSRDIQYF	TGTGCCAGCAGCTATACCACTTCTCGGGACATTCAGTACTTC
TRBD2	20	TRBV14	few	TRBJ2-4	CASSHGGTSGRPLAKNIQYF	TGTGCCAGCAGCCACGGGGGGACTAGCGGGAGACCCCTAGCCAAAAACATTCAGTACTTC
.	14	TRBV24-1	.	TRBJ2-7	CATSDSGLSYEQYF	TGTGCCACCAGTGATTCAGGCCTCTCCTACGAGCAGTACTTC
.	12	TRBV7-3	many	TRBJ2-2	CASSLNGGELFF	TGTGCCAGCAGCTTAAACGGCGGGGAGCTGTTTTTT
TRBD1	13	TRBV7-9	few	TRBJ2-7	CASSPQGPHEQYF	TGTGCCAGCAGCCCACAGGGGCCCCACGAGCAGTACTTC
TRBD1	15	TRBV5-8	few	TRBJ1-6	CASSSGQGTNSPLHF	TGTGCCAGCAGCTCTGGACAGGGAACTAATTCACCCCTCCACTTT
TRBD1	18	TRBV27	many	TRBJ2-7	CASSLSVDSRTGLYEQYF	TGTGCCAGCAGTTTATCGGTTGACTCCCGGACAGGATTATACGAGCAGTACTTC